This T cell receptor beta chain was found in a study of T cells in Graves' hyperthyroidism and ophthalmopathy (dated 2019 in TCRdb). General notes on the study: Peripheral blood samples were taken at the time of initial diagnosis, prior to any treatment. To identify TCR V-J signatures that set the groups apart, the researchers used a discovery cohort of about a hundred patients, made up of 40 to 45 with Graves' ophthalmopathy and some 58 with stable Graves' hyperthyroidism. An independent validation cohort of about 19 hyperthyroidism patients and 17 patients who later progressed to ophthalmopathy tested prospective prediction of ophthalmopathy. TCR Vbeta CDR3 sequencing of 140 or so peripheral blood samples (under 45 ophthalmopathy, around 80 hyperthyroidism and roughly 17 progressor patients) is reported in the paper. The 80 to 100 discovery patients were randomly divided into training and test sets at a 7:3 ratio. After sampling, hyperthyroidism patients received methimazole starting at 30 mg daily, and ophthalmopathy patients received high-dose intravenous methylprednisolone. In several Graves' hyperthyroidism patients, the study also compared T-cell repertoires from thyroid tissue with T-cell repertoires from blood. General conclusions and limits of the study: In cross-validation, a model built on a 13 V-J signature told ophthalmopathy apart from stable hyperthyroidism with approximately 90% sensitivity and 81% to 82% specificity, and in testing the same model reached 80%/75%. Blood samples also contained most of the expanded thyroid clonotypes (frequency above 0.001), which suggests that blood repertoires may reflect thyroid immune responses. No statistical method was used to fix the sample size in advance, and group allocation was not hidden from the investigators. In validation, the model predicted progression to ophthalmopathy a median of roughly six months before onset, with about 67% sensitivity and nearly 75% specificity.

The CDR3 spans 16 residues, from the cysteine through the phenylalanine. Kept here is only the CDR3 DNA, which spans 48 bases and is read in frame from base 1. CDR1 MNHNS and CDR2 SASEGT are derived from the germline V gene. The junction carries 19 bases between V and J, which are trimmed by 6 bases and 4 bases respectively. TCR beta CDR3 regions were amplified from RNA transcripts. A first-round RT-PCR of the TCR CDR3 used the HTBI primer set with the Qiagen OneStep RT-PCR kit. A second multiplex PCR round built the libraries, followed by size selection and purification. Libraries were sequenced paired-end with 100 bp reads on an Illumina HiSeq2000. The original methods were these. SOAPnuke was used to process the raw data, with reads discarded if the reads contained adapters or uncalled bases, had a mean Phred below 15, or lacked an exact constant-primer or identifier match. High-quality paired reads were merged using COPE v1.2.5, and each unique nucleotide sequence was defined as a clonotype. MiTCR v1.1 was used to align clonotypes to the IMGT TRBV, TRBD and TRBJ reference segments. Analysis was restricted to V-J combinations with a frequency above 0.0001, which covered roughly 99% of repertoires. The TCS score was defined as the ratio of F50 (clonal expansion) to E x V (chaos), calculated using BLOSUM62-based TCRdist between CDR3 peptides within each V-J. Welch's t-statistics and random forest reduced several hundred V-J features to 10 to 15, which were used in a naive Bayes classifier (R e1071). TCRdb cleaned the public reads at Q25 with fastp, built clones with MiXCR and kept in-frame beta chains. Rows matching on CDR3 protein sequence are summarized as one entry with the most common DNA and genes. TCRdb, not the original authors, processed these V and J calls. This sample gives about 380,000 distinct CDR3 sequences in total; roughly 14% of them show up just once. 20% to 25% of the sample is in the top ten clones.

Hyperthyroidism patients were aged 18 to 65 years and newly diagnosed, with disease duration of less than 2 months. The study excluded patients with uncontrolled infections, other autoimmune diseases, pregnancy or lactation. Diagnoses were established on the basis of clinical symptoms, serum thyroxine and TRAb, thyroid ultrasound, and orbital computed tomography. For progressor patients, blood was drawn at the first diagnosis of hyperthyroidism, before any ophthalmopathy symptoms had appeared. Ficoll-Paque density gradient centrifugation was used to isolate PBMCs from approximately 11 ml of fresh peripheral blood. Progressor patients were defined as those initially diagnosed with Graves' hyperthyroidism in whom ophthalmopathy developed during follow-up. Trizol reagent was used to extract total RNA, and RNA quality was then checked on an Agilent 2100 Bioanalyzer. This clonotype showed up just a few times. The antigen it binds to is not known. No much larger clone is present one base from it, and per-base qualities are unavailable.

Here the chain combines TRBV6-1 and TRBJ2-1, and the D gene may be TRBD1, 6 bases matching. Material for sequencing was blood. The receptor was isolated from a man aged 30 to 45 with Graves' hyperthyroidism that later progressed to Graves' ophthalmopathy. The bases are TGTGCCAGCAGATCACCGGGACATCCAAATTACAATGAGCAGTTCTTC. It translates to CASRSPGHPNYNEQFF.